This T cell receptor (beta chain) was sequenced in a study of blood T cells in healthy people across ages. The germline CDR1 and CDR2 sequences are GTSNPN and SVGIG (reference sequence). This CDR3 spans 12 amino acids. Study outcomes and limitations: One million T cells yielded diversity estimates that were considered underestimates.

This clonotype was detected a few times. The antigen is undetermined. Every participating donor contributed around 9.5 milliliters of peripheral blood through a draw. The extraction recovered at least 5 micrograms of total RNA per sample. With a J-beta primer mix and a sample-barcoded 5' primer, a second PCR ran 7 to 11 cycles. Each cDNA molecule received a tag from a template-switch adaptor that had 12 random nucleotides. TCRdb recomputed calls from the 5' RACE reads with MiXCR, one row per CDR3 protein. The table lists roughly 1,500,000 distinct CDR3 sequences, 35% to 45% of them singletons. This rearrangement joins TRBV30 to TRBJ2-5; D is undetermined. Judging by the DNA end, TRBJ2-7 fits better; the J call may be wrong. This TCR derives from a woman in her late teens or twenties in good health. The sequenced sample consisted of blood. The CDR3 region is CAWSLYTTEQYF. As DNA, the CDR3 is TGTGCCTGGAGTCTCTACACCACCGAGCAGTACTTC.